This TCR beta chain was found in a study of beta chain features in type 1 diabetes. Study-wide points: Patients and controls would share equally any PCR tilt toward shorter templates. Naive, central memory and Treg TCRB repertoires seemed to resemble each other more closely in patients than they did in healthy donors. There was a moderate but significant shortening of TCRB CDR3s in all four CD4+ subsets of Type 1 diabetes patients.

The table lists this clone with a few counts. Its antigen is not identified. The CDR3 loop spans 13 amino acids. Deletions cut 5 bases from V and 0 bases from J, with 8 bases between. Germline V gene data show CDR1 as PRHDT and CDR2 as FYEKMQ (reference sequence). The authors obtained over 98% purity in all sorted populations. The authors reverse transcribed all of the isolated RNA, so sequencing captured expressed TCRB transcripts. The table came from immunoSEQ multiplex PCR; TCRdb's copy has only in-frame clones and leaves some out. The table has hundreds of thousands of clones, over 12% seen once. The chain combines TRBV13 with TRBJ2-7; D unclear. This TCR derives from a man younger than 30 with type 1 diabetes. Sequenced material: naive CD4+ T cells from blood. The CDR3 spells CASSRSTSYEQYF. The DNA of the CDR3 is TGTGCCAGCAGCCGATCCACCTCCTACGAGCAGTACTTC.